Listed below are T cell receptor beta chains from one sample, sequenced in a study of blood T cell repertoires in acute mononucleosis. Method: immunoSEQ multiplex PCR; TCRdb's copy keeps in-frame clones and lacks some. The table includes 2,600 or so clones, more than 20% detected once. Sequencing was performed on EBV GLC epitope tetramer+ CD8+ T cells sorted from PBMCs, taken during convalescence from infectious mononucleosis. These receptors all come from a woman aged 18-29 years with infectious mononucleosis caused by EBV. CDR3s include the opening cysteine and the closing phenylalanine or tryptophan. A D gene is named only where the DNA matches it firmly. For some rows the clone size is stated as once, few or many, or as a class when expanded; others skip it.

J: TRBJ2-1; D: .; size: many; length: 13; V: TRBV7-3; CDR3: CASSLASGGEQFF; DNA: TGTGCCAGCAGCTTAGCGAGCGGCGGTGAGCAGTTCTTC
J: TRBJ2-1; D: .; size: many; length: 13; V: TRBV14; CDR3: CASSLASGGEQFF; DNA: TGTGCCAGCAGCTTAGCGAGCGGCGGTGAGCAGTTCTTC
J: TRBJ2-7; D: TRBD1; size: .; length: 13; V: TRBV7-9; CDR3: CASSRDRPYEQYF; DNA: TGTGCTAGCTCCCGGGACAGACCCTACGAGCAGTACTTC
J: TRBJ2-1; D: .; size: many; length: 17; V: TRBV27; CDR3: CASSLTGTFRGYNEQFF; DNA: TGTGCCAGCAGTTTAACCGGGACATTTAGGGGCTACAATGAGCAGTTCTTC
J: TRBJ2-3; D: .; size: many; length: 13; V: TRBV7-2; CDR3: CASSSESRDTQYF; DNA: TGTGCCAGCAGCTCAGAAAGTAGAGATACGCAGTATTTT
J: TRBJ1-2; D: .; size: few; length: 16; V: TRBV21-1; CDR3: CASSFHMTGANYGYTF; DNA: TGTGCCAGCAGTTTCCACATGACAGGGGCGAACTATGGCTACACCTTC
J: TRBJ2-7; D: .; size: many; length: 14; V: TRBV7-2; CDR3: CASSRGTAAYEQYF; DNA: TGCGCCAGCAGCCGCGGGACAGCTGCCTACGAGCAGTACTTC
J: TRBJ2-7; D: TRBD2; size: .; length: 15; V: TRBV9; CDR3: CASSLGLAGGNEQYF; DNA: TGTGCCAGCAGCTTGGGACTAGCGGGGGGAAACGAGCAGTACTTC
J: TRBJ1-4; D: TRBD1; size: .; length: 13; V: TRBV29-1; CDR3: CVGTGGTNEKLFF; DNA: TGCGTTGGGACAGGGGGAACTAATGAAAAACTGTTTTTT
J: TRBJ2-7; D: .; size: .; length: 14; V: TRBV7-3; CDR3: CASSLFSASYEQYF; DNA: TGTGCCAGCAGTTTATTTTCCGCTTCCTACGAGCAGTACTTC